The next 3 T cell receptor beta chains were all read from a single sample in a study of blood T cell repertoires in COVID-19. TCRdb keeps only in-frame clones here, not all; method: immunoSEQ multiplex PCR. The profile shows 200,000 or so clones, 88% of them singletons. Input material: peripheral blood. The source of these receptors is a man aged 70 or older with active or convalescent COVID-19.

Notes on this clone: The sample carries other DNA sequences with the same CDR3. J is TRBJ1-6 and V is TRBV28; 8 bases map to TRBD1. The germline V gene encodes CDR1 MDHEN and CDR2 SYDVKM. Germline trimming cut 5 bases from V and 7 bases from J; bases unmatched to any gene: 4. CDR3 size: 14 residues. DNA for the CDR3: TGTGCCAGCAGTCTGGGACAGGCAAATTCACCCCTCCACTTT. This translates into CASSLGQANSPLHF.

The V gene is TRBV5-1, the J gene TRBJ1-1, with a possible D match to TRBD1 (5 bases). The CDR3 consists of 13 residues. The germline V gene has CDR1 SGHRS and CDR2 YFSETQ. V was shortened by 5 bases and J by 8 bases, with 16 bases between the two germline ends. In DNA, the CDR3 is TGCGCCAGCAGTGCGGACAACCTTTACGAAGCTTTCTTT. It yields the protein CASSADNLYEAFF.

This CDR3 is CASSLWAGSVGGSPLHF. Written as DNA, the CDR3 is TGTGCCAGCAGTTTATGGGCAGGGTCGGTAGGGGGTTCACCCCTCCACTTT. The genes are TRBV28 and TRBJ1-6, with D possibly TRBD1 on 6 matching bases. From germline, CDR1 is MDHEN and CDR2 SYDVKM. The CDR3 loop spans 17 amino acids. V lost 0 bases to trimming and J lost 9 bases, with 18 bases between them.